What follows describes a single T cell receptor (beta chain). Relative to its sample, this clone is large (0.1 to 1%). The antigen it recognizes is unknown. The gene names and germline sequences used here belong to the mouse. The read gets to within 1 residue of the CDR3 end, and the germline J gene fills in the rest. The germline V gene (reference sequence) supplies CDR1 LGHNA and CDR2 YNLKQL. The V and J ends are trimmed by 1 base and 1 base, leaving 5 bases between them. From cysteine to phenylalanine, the CDR3 is 14 amino acids long. Of the CDR3's DNA, 39 bases were read; they are in frame from base 1. The library was built by means of the immunoSEQ multiplex PCR assay. Adaptive Biotechnologies performed the TCRbeta CDR3 sequencing at survey depth and reported CDR3 sequences, V/J genes, productive frequency and template counts. Amplification of TCR beta CDR3 regions started from genomic DNA instead of RNA. The authors' pipeline ran thus. Pairwise repertoire overlap between tissues was quantified with Jensen-Shannon divergence, where 1 means complete divergence and 0 identical. Based on pairwise JSD values, tissues were grouped by single-linkage agglomerative hierarchical clustering, and the results were shown as dendrograms. GLIPH2 was run on all patient samples with simulation_depth 1000, kmer_min_depth 3, cdr3_length_cutoff 8, keeping groups with more than two unique CDR3s. A standardized tissue-overlap score was calculated by extrapolating Jaccard GLIPH-group overlap across patients to a standard repertoire size of 1000 clones. Associations of diversity with clinical or experimental variables used linear mixed-effect models with tissue fixed effects and individual random effects. TCRdb carries this immuneACCESS record with in-frame sequences only. Its versions omit some clonotypes, under half of them owing to an unresolved V gene in the studies checked, with the rest unexplained. V and J calls plus clone size are reproduced from that table; the DNA served to infer D and trimming. The sample table contains 4,500 to 5,000 clones; only one count was recorded for around 49% of them. The ten largest clones add up to 15% to 20% of the sample.

This specimen's time point label, interpreted: mouse harvest day 14 after allogeneic transplant. Mouse grafts consisting of 10^7 T-cell-depleted bone marrow cells combined with 10^6 splenic CD5+ T cells were administered by tail vein injection. GVHD in mice was modeled with a major MHC-mismatch B6 (H2b) into BALB/c (H2d) model, and tissues were profiled at day 7 or 14. Mouse tissues and retro-orbital blood were harvested on day 7 or 14 post-transplant using separate sterile tools per animal; livers were flushed beforehand. Before genomic DNA isolation with the DNeasy Blood & Tissue Kit, mouse tissues were minced using razor blades in buffered saline. These data originate in a study of tissue T cells after allogeneic stem cell transplantation (dated by TCRdb to between 2021 and 2022). With respect to the entire study: The study profiled TCR beta repertoires across many tissues from research autopsies of patients with and without GVHD, plus mouse models of GVHD. The human part of the study was a prospective observational study with no blinding and no randomization.

Overall study outcomes, separate from this receptor: In both patients and mice, only a limited portion of the TCR repertoire detected in tissues was captured by blood and spleen T cells. Within patients, how anatomically similar the tissues were was a key factor in shaping TCR repertoire composition, regardless of disease or transplant status. The patient cohort was small and clinically heterogeneous, and sampling depth was acknowledged as a limitation. Only a few T cell clones appeared in more than one patient, yet motif-based clustering showed tissue-specific repertoire signatures that were shared between patients. The study did not establish which tissue TCRs were alloreactive or antigen-specific, and some clones may have been host cells that persisted.

What was sequenced was lymph node tissue. The rearranged chain carries TRBV5 and TRBJ2-1, with the D gene not confidently named. The source is a female BALB/c mouse given C57BL/6 T cells with graft-versus-host disease after an allogeneic hematopoietic cell transplant. The CDR3 DNA, read in part, is TGTGCCAGCAGCCAAGGACTAAACTATGCTGAGCAGTTC. It translates to CASSQGLNYAEQF. The CDR3 as a whole reads CASSQGLNYAEQFF.